This T cell receptor beta chain was recovered during a study of cytotoxic CD8 clonotypes in ibrutinib-treated CLL. Turning to the study itself: Response samples were obtained once patients had received a median 12 months of treatment, range 6 to 36. Samples yielded averages of 200,000 to 300,000 productive templates and more than 90,000 productive rearrangements.

Study outcomes and limitations: Clonality went up at ibrutinib response and then declined back toward baseline at progression.

As for this clone: The antigen is not known.

V shed 3 bases and J shed 9 bases, with 15 bases lying between them. CDR1 and CDR2 (germline): MNHNS, SASEGT. This CDR3 comprises 14 residues. Generated by immunoSEQ multiplex PCR, the TCRdb table keeps only in-frame clones and is missing some. The sample includes about 270,000 clones, roughly 76% seen only once; the top ten take approximately 5.1%. This chain connects TRBV6-1 to TRBJ2-1; tentatively, D is TRBD1 (5 bases). The sequence derives from a human donor with chronic lymphocytic leukemia. The source material was PBMCs, sampled at disease progression, from a patient treated with ibrutinib. The CDR3 DNA reads TGTGCCAGCAGTGAGTCAGGGTTGTATGGTGAGCAGTTCTTC. This gives the protein CASSESGLYGEQFF.